This TCR beta chain was sequenced in a study of low-dose radiotherapy and immunotherapy resistance in tumors. About the research overall: Daily intake of oral aspirin 300 mg by patients lasted four cycles and began on cycle 1 day 1.

First-strand cDNA used TRAV- and TRBV-specific primers, covering alpha and beta chains. With a V-primer adapter and a constant-region primer, TCRs were amplified for around 20 PCR cycles. TCRdb called the reads again in MiXCR, with one record for every CDR3 protein. The sample carries about 6,400 distinct CDR3 sequences, about 72% recorded once. The CDR3 contains 12 residues. V was pared by 5 bases and J by 1 base, with 6 bases between. The V gene's germline CDR1 is SGHRS and CDR2 YFSETQ. This TCR derives from a human donor with advanced metastatic prostate, ovarian, gallbladder or colorectal cancer (not recorded which). This table probably holds off-target reads from a library built for another chain. This sequence joins TRBV5-1 and TRBJ1-1; no reliable D call. The CDR3 DNA sequence: TGCGCCAGCAGGGACGGGAACACTGAAGCTTTCTTT. This gives the protein CASRDGNTEAFF.